This T cell receptor (beta chain) was retrieved from a study of early T cells in non-severe SARS-CoV-2 infection (dated by TCRdb to about 2021). About the study as a whole: Because TCR sequencing relied on bulk RNA taken from unsorted whole blood, pairing of alpha and beta chains was not possible. Points the paper makes about the study in general: VDJdb matching was skewed toward anti-spike CD8 responses, so virus-specific expansions were likely underestimated and private and CD4 specificities were missed.

Receptor amplification or capture employed 5' RACE. Sequencing relied on a NextSeq 500. To correct for sequencing error and PCR bias, the TCR library protocol tagged individual cDNA molecules with unique molecular identifiers. Sequencing covered both TCR alpha and beta chains, and within each sample the abundances of alpha and beta sequences were tightly co-correlated. Per the authors' processing: Decombinator V4 was used to perform V gene, J gene and CDR3 annotation of TCR sequences. Expanded TCRs were defined as changing significantly between any two time points under a Poisson model with p below 0.0001. Abundances of TCRs were expressed as counts per million after normalisation to the total number of TCRs sequenced in each sample. MAIT TCRs were defined by TRAV1-2 paired with TRAJ12, TRAJ20 or TRAJ33, and iNKT TCRs by TRAV10 paired with TRAJ18. A search of VDJdb, accessed on 1 November 2021, was run for TCRs annotated to CMV, EBV and SARS-CoV-2, with TCRs annotated for multiple antigens excluded. TCRdb handled the public reads itself, with Q25 trimming in fastp and clone calling in MiXCR, and kept productive beta chains. One record per CDR3 amino acid sequence lists the most common genes and DNA. The V and J calls shown here were made by TCRdb, not taken from the authors' results. The sample data list fewer than 75,000 distinct CDR3 sequences, and roughly a fifth of these were observed just once. Of the sample, 15% to 20% is held by the ten largest clones.

This clonotype has just a few counts. Its recognized antigen is unknown. Base qualities are missing; no much larger clone stands one base away. The germline ends are 10 bases apart after V is trimmed by 1 base and J by 3 bases. The CDR1 and CDR2 encoded by the germline V gene are SGHTA and FQGNSA. The CDR3 numbers 14 residues from cysteine through phenylalanine. The sequence is cut down to CDR3 DNA, 42 bases in frame from base 1. Set within a cohort of healthcare workers in London, UK, this nested case-control study involved weekly PCR testing of nasopharyngeal swabs along with blood sampling. Healthcare workers were enrolled in the week of the UK lockdown, from 23 to 31 March 2020, and were followed every week for up to roughly 16 weeks.

This sample comprised whole blood, obtained at baseline. The receptor was isolated from an adult who was a healthcare worker with PCR-confirmed SARS-CoV-2 infection or an uninfected control (not recorded which). The chain is encoded by TRBV7-2 joined to TRBJ2-7, with a tentative D gene TRBD2 over 6 matching bases. This receptor carries the CDR3 CASSLDGGLYEQYF. The DNA sequence reads TGTGCCAGCAGCTTAGATGGGGGACTCTACGAGCAGTACTTC. With all but the CDR3 taken from the reference TRBV7-2 and TRBJ2-7 genes, the full variable domain is: GAGVSQSPSNKVTEKGKDVELRCDPISGHTALYWYRQSLGQGLEFLIYFQGNSAPDKSGLPSDRFSAERTGGSVSTLTIQRTQQEDSAVYLCASSLDGGLYEQYFGPGTRLTVT.